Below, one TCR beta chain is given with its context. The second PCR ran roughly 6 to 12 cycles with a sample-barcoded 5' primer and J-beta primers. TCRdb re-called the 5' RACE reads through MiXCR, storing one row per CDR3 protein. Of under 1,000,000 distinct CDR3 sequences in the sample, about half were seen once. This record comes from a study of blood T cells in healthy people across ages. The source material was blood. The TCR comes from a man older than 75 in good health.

The CDR3 nucleotides are TGTGCCAGCAGGTTTACGGGACAGGGCACAGATACGCAGTATTTT. Translating it yields CASRFTGQGTDTQYF. V gene TRBV6-6 combines with J gene TRBJ2-3, with 8 bases lining up with TRBD1. The CDR3 consists of 15 residues. After removal of 6 bases from V and 1 base from J, the junction contained 6 bases not matched to a gene. CDR1 is MNHNY and CDR2 is SVGAGI in the germline V gene (reference sequence).